Shown below are 16 T cell receptor beta chains from a single sample sequenced in a study of cytomegalovirus exposure and HLA in healthy donors (dated 2017 in TCRdb). The library relied on the immunoSEQ multiplex PCR assay. For the multiplex PCR, a mixture combining 60 forward primers for TCR Vbeta segments and 13 reverse primers for TCR Jbeta segments was used. As stored in TCRdb, this immuneACCESS dataset retains in-frame rearrangements with V and J assigned. A fraction of the clones does not appear; measured against another copy, unresolved V genes explain less than half of the discrepancy, and the remainder lacks a known reason. The sample table records approximately 180,000 clones; 70% to 85% of these occur just once. The ten largest account for about 2.5% of the sample. Sequenced sample: PBMCs. Receptors originate from a human donor in good health.

The chain uses TRBV4-1 and TRBJ2-7, with 9 bases aligning to TRBD1. Germline CDR1 reads MGHRA; CDR2 reads YSYEKL. This CDR3 contains 15 residues. V shed 1 base and J 4 bases; nucleotides not matched to a gene: 5. DNA of the CDR3: TGCGCCAGCAGCCAAGCGGGACAGGGAAATTACGAGCAGTACTTC. It is translated as CASSQAGQGNYEQYF.

V and J are TRBV19 and TRBJ1-6, with D possibly matching TRBD1 (5 bases). CDR1 and CDR2 from the germline V gene are LNHDA and SQIVND (reference sequence). Trimming shortened V by 7 bases and J by 10 bases, and 14 bases separated the two germline ends. CDR3 length: 13 amino acids. The CDR3 is CASKGQGRSPLHF. The CDR3 DNA follows: TGTGCCAGTAAGGGGCAGGGAAGGTCACCCCTCCACTTT.

The table lists this clone with a few counts. The rearrangement links TRBV11-2 to TRBJ2-2; D is perhaps TRBD2 (6 bases). The CDR3 covers 16 residues. CDR1 is SGHAT, CDR2 FQNNGV, per germline. The V and J ends lost 5 bases and 0 bases respectively, with 13 bases between them. CDR3 nucleotide sequence: TGTGCCAGCAGCCCCCACGGCGGGGCGAACACCGGGGAGCTGTTTTTT. Residues: CASSPHGGANTGELFF. Together with reference TRBV11-2 and TRBJ2-2, the CDR3 gives the full variable domain: EAGVAQSPRYKIIEKRQSVAFWCNPISGHATLYWYQQILGQGPKLLIQFQNNGVVDDSQLPKDRFSAERLKGVDSTLKIQPAKLEDSAVYLCASSPHGGANTGELFFGEGSRLTVL.

The chain is built from TRBV7-3 and TRBJ2-3, with 14 positions matching TRBD2. The CDR3 has 16 amino acids. The germline CDR1 and CDR2 sequences are SGHTA and FQGTGA. The J segment lost 9 bases and the V segment lost 4 bases, leaving 9 bases of the junction unmatched. CDR3 in amino acids: CASSSQGGLAGATQYF. CDR3 sequence (DNA): TGTGCCAGCAGCTCCCAGGGGGGACTAGCGGGGGCAACGCAGTATTTT.

The rearrangement joins TRBV5-1 to TRBJ1-3; tentatively, D is TRBD1 (6 bases). The CDR3 runs to 14 residues. Germline values: CDR1 SGHRS, CDR2 YFSETQ. Trimming shortened V by 4 bases and J by 4 bases, and 12 bases separated the two germline ends. Here the CDR3 DNA reads TGCGCCAGCAGCAGCGGGGGCTCCGGAAACACCATATATTTT. As protein: CASSSGGSGNTIYF.

This clone was observed a few times. The V and J genes are TRBV7-9 and TRBJ1-1; D is ambiguous. This CDR3 has 14 amino acids. Trimming took 1 base from V and 4 from J, leaving 10 bases between them. Germline V gene sequence: CDR1 SEHNR, CDR2 FQNEAQ (reference sequence). The CDR3 DNA reads as TGTGCCAGCAGCTTAGACGGGGTGGGCACTGAAGCTTTCTTT. Amino acids: CASSLDGVGTEAFF.

V and J are TRBV6-4 and TRBJ2-5; tentatively, D is TRBD1 (5 bases). The J call could be wrong; TRBJ2-7 is a better fit for the DNA end. The germline gives CDR1 MRHNA, CDR2 SNTAGT. This CDR3 is built from 13 residues. This CDR3 reads CASSEPGPHEQYF. In DNA, the CDR3 is TGTGCCAGCAGTGAGCCAGGGCCCCACGAGCAGTACTTC.

V gene TRBV2 combines with J gene TRBJ2-1; maybe TRBD1 (7 bases). The CDR3 totals 12 residues. From germline, CDR1 is SNHLY and CDR2 FYNNEI. Trimming cost V 3 bases and J 10 bases, with 10 bases left between them. DNA of the CDR3: TGTGCCAGCAGTGACCAGGGGGGCGAGCAGTTCTTC. The encoded protein is CASSDQGGEQFF.

The J gene is TRBJ2-5, the V gene TRBV2; tentatively, D is TRBD1 (5 bases). There are 11 residues in the CDR3. Deletions cut 6 bases from V and 8 bases from J, with 10 bases between. Germline loops: CDR1 SNHLY, CDR2 FYNNEI. The CDR3: CASSAGHTQYF. CDR3 DNA: TGTGCCAGCAGCGCCGGACATACCCAGTACTTC.

The chain recombines TRBV2 with TRBJ2-7, with D perhaps TRBD2 (5 bases). CDR1 is SNHLY and CDR2 is FYNNEI in the germline V gene. There are 14 residues in the CDR3. Trimming removed 2 bases at V and 0 bases at J, with 8 bases between. In nucleotides, the CDR3 is TGTGCCAGCAGTGAAATGGGGAGCTCCTACGAGCAGTACTTC. Translation: CASSEMGSSYEQYF.

The chain employs TRBV4-3 and TRBJ2-1; 11 bases line up with TRBD2. The trim removed 1 base at V and 8 bases at J, leaving 10 bases unmatched. The CDR3 spans 17 residues. Germline lookup yields CDR1 LGHNA and CDR2 YSLEER. CDR3 sequence reads: CASSQGLAGGGTDEQFF. CDR3 sequence (DNA): TGCGCCAGCAGCCAAGGGCTAGCGGGGGGTGGAACGGATGAGCAGTTCTTC.

A few counts support this clone. The J gene is TRBJ1-5, the V gene TRBV19, with D possibly being TRBD1 (5 bases). V was pared by 3 bases and J by 0 bases, with 12 bases between. Germline V lookup: CDR1 LNHDA, CDR2 SQIVND (reference sequence). The length of the CDR3 is 16 residues. CDR3 loop: CASSIVSGYSNQPQHF. CDR3 nucleotide sequence: TGTGCCAGTAGTATTGTCTCAGGGTATAGCAATCAGCCCCAGCATTTT.

This chain uses TRBV5-6 with TRBJ2-7; D is unclear. CDR1 and CDR2 (germline): SGHDT, YYEEEE. Trimming removed 4 bases from V and 0 bases from J, with 11 bases in between. The CDR3 has 14 residues. CDR3 sequence (DNA): TGTGCCAGCAGCCGATTGTCGGGCTCCTACGAGCAGTACTTC. Residues: CASSRLSGSYEQYF.

The gene calls are TRBV9 and TRBJ1-2; the D gene is possibly TRBD1 (6 bases). Germline V gene data show CDR1 as SGDLS and CDR2 as YYNGEE. The CDR3 has 15 amino acids. Trimming shortened V by 0 bases and J by 8 bases, and 17 bases separated the two germline ends. CDR3: CASSVVLWGREGYTF. The CDR3 DNA is TGTGCCAGCAGCGTAGTCTTATGGGGGCGGGAGGGCTACACCTTC.

This clone was seen a handful of times. This chain uses TRBV27 with TRBJ2-3; 11 bases match TRBD1. Germline CDR1 reads MNHEY; CDR2 reads SMNVEV (reference sequence). The CDR3 extends over 17 amino acids. J lost 3 bases, V lost 5 bases, and 10 bases had no gene match. DNA for the CDR3: TGTGCCAGCAGTGGCCTATGGACAGGGGGCGTTACAGATACGCAGTATTTT. Translation gives CASSGLWTGGVTDTQYF.

This clone was observed a handful of times. The rearrangement links TRBV4-1 to TRBJ2-3; TRBD2 matches 9 bases. Germline loops: CDR1 MGHRA, CDR2 YSYEKL. V shed 1 base and J 6 bases; nucleotides not matched to a gene: 5. The CDR3 is made up of 15 amino acids. CDR3 loop: CASSQVSGGPDTQYF. For the CDR3, the DNA is TGCGCCAGCAGCCAAGTAAGCGGGGGGCCGGATACGCAGTATTTT.